This TCR beta chain was recovered during a study of blood T cell repertoires in COVID-19. The CDR3 has 15 residues. Trimming cost V 0 bases and J 5 bases, with 11 bases left between them. Germline assignment: CDR1 MNHEY and CDR2 SVGAGI. Seattle's cohort entered during active infection and was followed longitudinally. In the study's own analysis: Reference gene primer amplification yielded estimated nucleated cell counts. Using immunoSEQ multiplex PCR, the repertoire was profiled, and TCRdb retains in-frame clones only, with some absent. The V and J calls and clone size were taken over from that table, and D and trimming were inferred from the DNA. The sample holds about 62,000 clones, more than 80% seen once.

The source is a woman aged 55-69 years with COVID-19, enrolled during active disease. Sequencing input: peripheral blood. The chain employs TRBV6-5 and TRBJ1-5; D is unresolved. For the CDR3, the DNA is TGTGCCAGCAGTTACTCCCTGGCAGGCCATCAGCCCCAGCATTTT. As protein: CASSYSLAGHQPQHF.